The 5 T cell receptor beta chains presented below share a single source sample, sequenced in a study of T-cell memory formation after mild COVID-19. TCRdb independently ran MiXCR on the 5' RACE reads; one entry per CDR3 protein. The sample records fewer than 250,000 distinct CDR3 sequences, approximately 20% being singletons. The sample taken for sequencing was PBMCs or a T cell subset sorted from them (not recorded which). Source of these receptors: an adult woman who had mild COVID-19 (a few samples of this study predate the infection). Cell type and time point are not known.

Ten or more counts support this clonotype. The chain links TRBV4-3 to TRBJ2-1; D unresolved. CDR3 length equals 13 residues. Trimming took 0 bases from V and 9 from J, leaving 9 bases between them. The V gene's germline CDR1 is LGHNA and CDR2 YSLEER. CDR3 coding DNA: TGCGCCAGCAGCCAAGAGGCAGTGACTGAGCAGTTCTTC. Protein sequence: CASSQEAVTEQFF.

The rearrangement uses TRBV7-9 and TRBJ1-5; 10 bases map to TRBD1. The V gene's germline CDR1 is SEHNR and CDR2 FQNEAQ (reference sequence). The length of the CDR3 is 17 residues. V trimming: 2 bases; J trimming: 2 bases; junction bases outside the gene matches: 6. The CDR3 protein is CASSLFTGTGGNQPQHF. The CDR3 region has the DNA TGTGCCAGCAGCTTATTTACCGGGACAGGGGGCAATCAGCCCCAGCATTTT. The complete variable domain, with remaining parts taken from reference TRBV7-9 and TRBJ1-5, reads DTGVSQNPRHKITKRGQNVTFRCDPISEHNRLYWYRQTLGQGPEFLTYFQNEAQLEKSRLLSDRFSAERPKGSFSTLEIQRTEQGDSAMYLCASSLFTGTGGNQPQHFGDGTRLSIL.

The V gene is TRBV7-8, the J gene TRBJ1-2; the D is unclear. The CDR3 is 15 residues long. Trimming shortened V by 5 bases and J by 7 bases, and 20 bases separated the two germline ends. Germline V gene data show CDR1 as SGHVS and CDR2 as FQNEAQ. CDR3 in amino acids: CASSPTGRRASGYTF. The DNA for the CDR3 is TGTGCCAGCAGCCCCACCGGACGGAGGGCCAGTGGCTACACCTTC.

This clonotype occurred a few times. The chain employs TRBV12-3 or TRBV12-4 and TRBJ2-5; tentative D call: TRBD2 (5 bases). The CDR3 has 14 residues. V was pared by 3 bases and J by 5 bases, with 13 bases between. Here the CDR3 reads CASSFSGGLETQYF. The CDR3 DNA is TGTGCCAGCAGTTTTTCTGGAGGACTGGAGACCCAGTACTTC.

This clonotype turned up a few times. CDR3 nucleotide sequence: TGTGCCAGCAGTGGTCGTCCAGGACTAGCGGACAATGAGCAGTTCTTC. Its protein is CASSGRPGLADNEQFF. V is TRBV2 and J is TRBJ2-1; 10 bases are shared with TRBD2. V lost 4 bases to trimming and J lost 5 bases; unmatched junction nucleotides: 8. CDR1 and CDR2 from the germline V gene are SNHLY and FYNNEI. The CDR3 sequence is 16 residues long.